The present entry profiles one TCR beta chain with its context. This clonotype was picked up many times. It has no known antigen specificity. Base qualities are not recorded, but no much larger clone differs from it by a single base. The listed sequencing device is Illumina HiSeq 2500. Quantitative 5'-RACE with molecular barcodes was used to prepare TCR beta libraries. Per the original workflow: A new computational method, built on a probabilistic model of VDJ rearrangement, was used to identify disease-linked TCR variants. TCRdb trimmed public reads at Q25 via fastp, called clones via MiXCR and kept in-frame beta chains. Here each entry gathers all rows of one CDR3 protein and keeps the most common genes and DNA. Clone size and V and J calls follow TCRdb, not the original study. Across this sample there are 150,000 to 200,000 distinct CDR3 sequences, with around a tenth seen only once. The top ten hold under 35% of the sample.

The record originates from a study of CD8 T cells in ankylosing spondylitis (dated by TCRdb to 2016 to 2017). General notes on the study: To find TCR variants linked to disease, the study profiled T cell receptor beta repertoires in ankylosing spondylitis patients and healthy donors. The full study cohort comprised 25 ankylosing spondylitis patients and approximately 100 healthy donors. Peripheral blood was sampled, and synovial fluid was additionally collected from ankylosing spondylitis patients. The paper's findings and limits, for the study overall: Significant enrichment of the disease-linked clones was reported in matched synovial fluid samples from ankylosing spondylitis patients. Some TCR beta motif variants had previously been reported in synovial fluid and blood of reactive arthritis patients, which suggested common disease-initiation mechanisms. In peripheral blood, the disease-linked clones were found at relatively low frequencies and had a CD8+ phenotype. Blood from ankylosing spondylitis patients appeared to be characterized by a TCR beta motif made up of under 10 highly homologous amino acid variants.

Spanning cysteine to phenylalanine, the CDR3 consists of 17 amino acids. The entry retains the CDR3 DNA only, 51 bases that are in frame from base 1. V loses 0 bases, J loses 3 bases, and the germline ends lie 18 bases apart. The CDR1 and CDR2 encoded by the germline V gene are MNHEY and SVGEGT. Recombination joined TRBV6-2 or TRBV6-3 with TRBJ2-7; too little of a D gene remains to name it. The source of this sequence is a male donor with ankylosing spondylitis or in good health (not recorded which). The sample was blood, either unsorted or a sorted T cell fraction (not recorded which). The DNA is TGTGCCAGCAGTTACTCGAAGACCGGGTCCGTCGTCTACGAGCAGTACTTC. Its translation reads: CASSYSKTGSVVYEQYF.